The clone carrying this T cell receptor beta chain was seen a handful of times. The germline CDR1 and CDR2 sequences are SGHTA and FQGNSA. This CDR3 comprises 14 residues. The V end lost 2 bases, the J end lost 0 bases, and 5 bases lay between the germline ends. The sample comes from a study of blood T cell repertoires in COVID-19. Turning to the study itself: Researchers got acute and convalescent COVID-19 samples from the United States, Italy and Spain. The analysed material was cDNA or gDNA that came from T cells, B-cell-depleted T cells, or PBMCs.

Measured with immunoSEQ multiplex PCR; TCRdb has only the in-frame clones, and not every one. The sample contains approximately 29,000 clones, approximately 93% of which appear only once. This rearrangement joins TRBV7-2 to TRBJ1-5; no clear D gene. This sequence originates from a woman between 65 and 79 years old with COVID-19, enrolled during active disease. Specimen: peripheral blood. CDR3 coding DNA: TGTGCCAGCAGCTTATACGGTAGCAATCAGCCCCAGCATTTT. It codes for CASSLYGSNQPQHF.